These 8 T cell receptor beta chains came from one sample sequenced in a study of blood T cell repertoires in COVID-19 (dated by TCRdb to about 2020). The library was built by means of the immunoSEQ multiplex PCR assay. TCRdb's version of the immuneACCESS table is confined to in-frame rearrangements and falls short of the full clone set. An unresolved V gene accounts for under half of the shortfall where checked; the remainder is of unknown origin. A total of roughly 300,000 clones appear in this sample, around 86% of them only once. The ten most abundant clones make up about 4.2% of the sample. The sequencing sample was made of PBMCs or T cells enriched from blood (not recorded which). The receptors shown here come from a man aged 25-45 years who had recovered from COVID-19.

The V gene is TRBV20-1, the J gene TRBJ1-5, with D possibly being TRBD1 (5 bases). Trimming stripped 6 bases from V and 4 bases from J, with 7 bases between. The germline V gene has CDR1 DFQATT and CDR2 SNEGSKA (reference sequence). This CDR3 spans 11 amino acids. In DNA form, the CDR3 reads TGCAGTGCGCGGGGGAATCAGCCCCAGCATTTT. Amino acid sequence: CSARGNQPQHF.

The chain joins TRBV19 to TRBJ1-1, with D perhaps TRBD1 (5 bases). Looked up from germline, CDR1 is LNHDA and CDR2 is SQIVND (reference sequence). There are 13 residues in the CDR3. Trimming removed 2 bases from V and 8 bases from J, with 12 bases in between. The CDR3 is CASSIPAGPEAFF. The CDR3 DNA sequence: TGTGCCAGTAGTATACCCGCGGGACCAGAAGCTTTCTTT. Full variable domain (missing parts from reference TRBV19 and TRBJ1-1): DGGITQSPKYLFRKEGQNVTLSCEQNLNHDAMYWYRQDPGQGLRLIYYSQIVNDFQKGDIAEGYSVSREKKESFPLTVTSAQKNPTAFYLCASSIPAGPEAFFGQGTRLTVV.

The CDR3 sequence is CASSVAGRSGNTIYF. CDR3 DNA sequence: TGTGCCAGCAGCGTAGCTGGGCGCTCTGGAAACACCATATATTTT. The V gene is TRBV9, the J gene TRBJ1-3; D call uncertain. The length of the CDR3 is 15 residues. V was cut by 0 bases and J by 0 bases, with 7 bases left in between. Germline CDR1 reads SGDLS; CDR2 reads YYNGEE.

The chain employs TRBV18 and TRBJ2-7; D is undetermined. The CDR3 is 15 amino acids. From germline, CDR1 is KGHSH and CDR2 LQKENI. V lost 2 bases, J lost 7 bases, and 18 bases lay in between. As DNA, the CDR3 is TGTGCCAGCTCACCAGGGTTGGTAACGCGGCAGGAGCAGTACTTC. Its translation: CASSPGLVTRQEQYF.

The chain joins TRBV11-2 to TRBJ2-2, with D unclear. This CDR3 is 15 amino acids long. From germline, CDR1 is SGHAT and CDR2 FQNNGV. The germline V and J ends were trimmed by 1 base and 1 base, with 7 bases remaining between them. CDR3 in DNA: TGTGCCAGCAGCTTAGCCAGAATGAACACCGGGGAGCTGTTTTTT. It is translated as CASSLARMNTGELFF.

This chain links TRBV5-4 with TRBJ2-5; 14 bases line up with TRBD2. The CDR3 is 16 residues long. Germline CDR1 reads SGHNT; CDR2 reads YYREEE (reference sequence). Trimming at V came to 4 bases and at J to 7 bases, leaving 9 bases not matched to a gene. Here the CDR3 DNA reads TGTGCCAGCAGCCCCGGACTAGCGGGGGGTGAGGGGACCCAGTACTTC. The encoded protein is CASSPGLAGGEGTQYF. Based on the CDR3 plus reference TRBV5-4 and TRBJ2-5, the full variable domain is ETGVTQSPTHLIKTRGQQVTLRCSSQSGHNTVSWYQQALGQGPQFIFQYYREEENGRGNFPPRFSGLQFPNYSSELNVNALELDDSALYLCASSPGLAGGEGTQYFGPGTRLLVL.

The chain is built from TRBV10-2 and TRBJ1-1, with D maybe TRBD1 (5 bases). The CDR3 loop spans 12 amino acids. CDR1 and CDR2 (germline): WSHSY, SAAADI. Trimming took off 6 bases at V and 5 bases at J, with 10 bases between the two ends. CDR3 sequence: CASRDGGTEAFF. The CDR3 nucleotides read TGCGCCAGCAGGGACGGGGGGACTGAAGCTTTCTTT.

This clone was seen only once. The chain has TRBV10-2 and TRBJ1-2; D is perhaps TRBD1 (6 bases). Per germline, CDR1 WSHSY and CDR2 SAAADI. The CDR3 totals 14 residues. The V gene lost 8 bases and the J gene lost 8 bases, with 21 bases spanning the gap. This CDR3 is CASRTGRGSLGYTF. The CDR3, as DNA: TGCGCCAGCCGCACAGGGAGGGGATCTTTAGGCTACACCTTC.